The present TCR beta chain was sequenced within a study of metastatic and nonmetastatic thyroid tumors. Study details: Where malignant and benign thyroid patients were concerned, repertoires were compared across blood and tumor or nodule tissue.

Thyroid surgery had not been preceded by any treatment in any patient. The CDR3 runs to 15 residues. V was cut by 2 bases and J by 2 bases, with 12 bases left in between. Germline V gives CDR1 MNHEY, CDR2 SVGAGI. This clone was found a few times. As originally analysed: Between-group CDR3 differences, defined by clinicopathological status, yielded a distant-metastasis classifier for papillary thyroid cancer. TCRdb reanalyzed the PCR reads via MiXCR. For this entry, the V and J calls and clone size follow TCRdb and not the study's own pipeline. Among 6,000 to 8,000 clones listed, over 25% were seen once.

The sample comprised adjacent normal tissue. The chain has TRBV6-5 and TRBJ1-2, with D maybe TRBD1 (5 bases). This receptor was taken from a female donor with papillary thyroid cancer or a benign thyroid nodule (not recorded which). Some clones in this sample may be carry-over from other donors' samples. The CDR3 DNA is TGTGCCAGCAGTTACGCACGGACACCGAACTATGGCTACACCTTC. It codes for CASSYARTPNYGYTF.